Each of the 14 T cell receptor beta chains below was sequenced from the same sample in a study of T cell responses to AZD1222 COVID-19 vaccine (dated by TCRdb to 2020 to 2023). The library was generated by the immunoSEQ multiplex PCR assay. Drawn from immuneACCESS, this table holds only the in-frame rearrangements with V and J called that TCRdb kept. Clones are partly lost; checked studies trace under half to an unresolved V gene and leave the rest unexplained. For this sample there are more than 150,000 clones; 75% to 90% appear just once. 6.1% of the sample rests with the top ten. This specimen's time point label, interpreted: baseline before first vaccination. This specimen consisted of peripheral blood, obtained on day 0 of AZD1222 vaccination. These receptors were collected from an adult in good health.

The V and J genes are TRBV9 and TRBJ2-1; TRBD1 agrees at 8 bases. V trimming: 3 bases; J trimming: 7 bases; junction bases outside the gene matches: 12. Germline lookup yields CDR1 SGDLS and CDR2 YYNGEE. The CDR3 extends over 16 amino acids. The CDR3, as DNA: TGTGCCAGCAGCGCTCGACAGGGGAGCCAAGGGAATGAGCAGTTCTTC. Amino acid sequence: CASSARQGSQGNEQFF. Full variable domain (rest looked up from reference TRBV9 and TRBJ2-1): DSGVTQTPKHLITATGQRVTLRCSPRSGDLSVYWYQQSLDQGLQFLIQYYNGEERAKGNILERFSAQQFPDLHSELNLSSLELGDSALYFCASSARQGSQGNEQFFGPGTRLTVL.

V usage is TRBV11-2 and J usage is TRBJ1-5; D not certain. This CDR3 contains 13 residues. Trimming took 3 bases from V and 6 from J, leaving 9 bases between them. The germline V gene encodes CDR1 SGHAT and CDR2 FQNNGV. CDR3 bases: TGTGCCAGCAGCTTTCGGTCTGGTCAGCCCCAGCATTTT. Its protein is CASSFRSGQPQHF.

V gene TRBV12-2 combines with J gene TRBJ1-2. TRBV12-2 is given as a pseudogene. This CDR3 contains 15 residues. Written as DNA, the CDR3 is TGTGCAAGTCGCTTAGTGGACTTCCAAGGCTATGGCTACACCTTC. This gives the protein CASRLVDFQGYGYTF.

This clone has just one count. The chain couples TRBV27 to TRBJ2-2, with 9 bases identical to TRBD2. The trim removed 3 bases at V and 5 bases at J, leaving 1 base unmatched. The germline V gene encodes CDR1 MNHEY and CDR2 SMNVEV (reference sequence). The CDR3 extends over 14 amino acids. As DNA, the CDR3 is TGTGCCAGCAGTTTCGCGGGAGGGACCGGGGAGCTGTTTTTT. Its translation is CASSFAGGTGELFF.

This clone was detected only once. This rearrangement joins TRBV14 to TRBJ2-2, with D unclear. V lost 4 bases and J 5 bases, leaving 8 bases between the germline ends. CDR3 length equals 13 residues. Germline values: CDR1 SGHDN, CDR2 FVKESK. The CDR3 DNA reads TGTGCCAGCAGCCCCCAAGAGACCGGGGAGCTGTTTTTT. Translating gives CASSPQETGELFF.

CDR3 region: CASSQAGNSPLHF. The CDR3 bases are TGTGCCAGCAGCCAAGCGGGCAATTCACCCCTCCACTTT. The chain has TRBV3-1 (or the pseudogene TRBV3-2) and TRBJ1-6; D unresolved. With 1 base removed from V and 7 bases from J, the gap between germline ends came to 5 bases. There are 13 residues in the CDR3. CDR1 and CDR2 (germline): LGHDT, YNNKEL (reference sequence).

The V gene is TRBV11-2, the J gene TRBJ1-1; 9 positions agree with TRBD1. V dropped 5 bases and J dropped 4; count of bases not matched to a gene: 5. Germline CDR1 reads SGHAT; CDR2 reads FQNNGV. The CDR3 sequence is 14 residues long. CDR3 loop: CASSPDRGPTEAFF. CDR3 nucleotide sequence: TGTGCCAGCAGCCCGGACAGGGGCCCCACTGAAGCTTTCTTT.

The chain couples TRBV5-1 to TRBJ1-5; no clear D. The CDR3 consists of 13 residues. The germline V and J ends were trimmed by 4 bases and 6 bases, with 11 bases remaining between them. Per germline, CDR1 SGHRS and CDR2 YFSETQ. In DNA form, the CDR3 reads TGCGCCAGCAGCCTGACGCCGGGTCAGCCCCAGCATTTT. This encodes CASSLTPGQPQHF.

The chain joins TRBV2 to TRBJ2-1; 10 nucleotides align to TRBD2. The CDR3 covers 15 residues. Trimming at V came to 4 bases and at J to 2 bases, leaving 2 bases not matched to a gene. Germline CDR1 reads SNHLY; CDR2 reads FYNNEI. CDR3 protein: CASSGSGGAYNEQFF. As DNA, the CDR3 is TGTGCCAGCAGTGGAAGCGGGGGGGCCTACAATGAGCAGTTCTTC.

The chain is built from TRBV4-2 and TRBJ1-6; D perhaps matches TRBD1 (6 bases). V lost 1 base, J lost 2 bases, and 9 bases lay in between. The CDR3 loop spans 16 amino acids. CDR1 is LGHNA and CDR2 is YNFKEQ in the germline V gene. The CDR3 DNA follows: TGTGCCAGCAGCCAAGGTGGGGGGCCCTATAATTCACCCCTCCACTTT. Translation gives CASSQGGGPYNSPLHF.

The V and J genes are TRBV11-2 and TRBJ1-3, with 9 bases that match TRBD1. The CDR3 covers 15 residues. V dropped 5 bases and J dropped 3; count of bases not matched to a gene: 5. Looked up from germline, CDR1 is SGHAT and CDR2 is FQNNGV. The CDR3 DNA is TGTGCCAGCAGCCCGGACAGGGGTCTTGGAAACACCATATATTTT. Translating gives CASSPDRGLGNTIYF.

This chain links TRBV5-1 with TRBJ2-5; D not resolved. Trimming took off 2 bases at V and 4 bases at J, with 6 bases between the two ends. The CDR3 consists of 12 residues. Per germline, CDR1 SGHRS and CDR2 YFSETQ. The CDR3, as DNA: TGCGCCAGCAGCTTACCGACAGAGACCCAGTACTTC. It specifies CASSLPTETQYF.

This clone was counted a single time. The rearrangement links TRBV7-9 to TRBJ2-1; 10 bases are a match to TRBD1. Losses at the gene ends were 3 bases for V and 5 bases for J; bases not matched to a gene: 7. The CDR3 extends over 16 amino acids. CDR1 SEHNR and CDR2 FQNEAQ come from the germline V gene (reference sequence). CDR3 region: CASSFTGTGDDNEQFF. Written as DNA, the CDR3 is TGTGCCAGCAGCTTTACCGGGACAGGGGATGACAATGAGCAGTTCTTC.

The chain uses TRBV13 and TRBJ2-7; D is tentatively TRBD1 or TRBD2 (6 bases each). The germline V gene has CDR1 PRHDT and CDR2 FYEKMQ (reference sequence). This CDR3 is 14 amino acids long. Trimming removed 0 bases from V and 5 bases from J, with 11 bases in between. CDR3: CASSLGVGGNEQYF. CDR3 nucleotides: TGTGCCAGCAGCTTAGGGGTGGGGGGCAACGAGCAGTACTTC. The variable domain in full, completed from reference TRBV13 and TRBJ2-7, reads AAGVIQSPRHLIKEKRETATLKCYPIPRHDTVYWYQQGPGQDPQFLISFYEKMQSDKGSIPDRFSAQQFSDYHSELNMSSLELGDSALYFCASSLGVGGNEQYFGPGTRLTVT.